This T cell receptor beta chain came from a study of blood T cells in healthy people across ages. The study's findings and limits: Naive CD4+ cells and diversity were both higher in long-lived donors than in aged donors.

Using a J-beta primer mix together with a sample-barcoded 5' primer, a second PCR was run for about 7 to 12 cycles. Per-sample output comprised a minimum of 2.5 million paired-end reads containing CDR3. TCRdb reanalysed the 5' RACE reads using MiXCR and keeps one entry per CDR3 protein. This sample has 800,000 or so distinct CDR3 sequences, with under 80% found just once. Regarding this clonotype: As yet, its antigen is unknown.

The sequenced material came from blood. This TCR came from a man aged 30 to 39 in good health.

This chain's CDR3 is CASSHTDGVGGGGYTF. CDR3 coding DNA: TGTGCCAGCAGCCATACCGACGGGGTCGGGGGCGGTGGCTACACCTTC. The V call is TRBV4-2, the J call TRBJ1-2; tentatively, D is TRBD1 (6 bases). Germline V CDR1 and CDR2: LGHNA, YNFKEQ. V was shortened by 3 bases and J by 7 bases, with 21 bases between the two germline ends. The CDR3 is made up of 16 amino acids.